This TCR beta chain was captured by sequencing in a study of shared clonotypes between healthy human individuals. A CD45RA-negative memory subset and a CD45RA+ naive subset were separated from the CD4+ cells. General study results and limits: Compared with memory subsets, naive subsets generally had larger estimated richness. Of the naive CD4 clonotypes, around 5% were shared across several donors.

The CDR3 loop spans 17 amino acids. V lost 3 bases to trimming and J lost 5 bases; unmatched junction nucleotides: 14. Germline CDR1 is MDHEN and CDR2 is SYDVKM. Regarding this clone: No antigen is known for it.

Each sorted subset replicate got 200 ng genomic DNA, roughly 33,000 genomes. Only in-frame clones appear in the TCRdb table, and some are missing; sequencing was by immunoSEQ multiplex PCR. Of over 700,000 clones detected, 72% appear once; the ten largest clones hold more than 1.5%. Input material: memory CD4+ T cells sorted from blood. Subset reported: CD45RA-negative fraction. This sequence joins TRBV28 and TRBJ2-5; 8 nucleotides align to TRBD2. The sequence derives from a woman in her 30s in good health. Here the CDR3 DNA reads TGTGCCAGCAGTTTCCGGGAGGGCCGGGCCCCTGGGGAGACCCAGTACTTC. This gives the protein CASSFREGRAPGETQYF. Drawing the rest from reference TRBV28 and TRBJ2-5, the complete variable domain is DVKVTQSSRYLVKRTGEKVFLECVQDMDHENMFWYRQDPGLGLRLIYFSYDVKMKEKGDIPEGYSVSREKKERFSLILESASTNQTSMYLCASSFREGRAPGETQYFGPGTRLLVL.